A selection of T cell receptor beta chains follows, all from one sample in a study of PD-1 blockade in mismatch repair-deficient tumors. Generated by immunoSEQ multiplex PCR, the TCRdb table keeps only in-frame clones and is missing some. The sample contains roughly 84,000 clones, over 70% of which appear only once. Sequencing used peripheral blood, obtained 12 weeks after starting pembrolizumab. These receptors originate from an adult with mismatch repair-deficient cancer. CDR3s leave out the opening cysteine and the closing phenylalanine or tryptophan. Fields, in order: V gene, J gene, CDR3 protein.

TRBV2	TRBJ2-5	ASKKDRSQETQY
TRBV5-5	TRBJ1-2	ASSPQLVRVYT
TRBV2	TRBJ1-2	ASALGYGYT
TRBV19	TRBJ1-2	ASRAMQVGGGYT
TRBV19	TRBJ2-7	ASSPSITYEQY
TRBV2	TRBJ2-7	ASSVSSSGIAGEQY
TRBV30	TRBJ2-7	AWRQTGEQY
TRBV18	TRBJ2-1	ASSPPAGDASYNEQF
TRBV29-1	TRBJ1-1	SVIQGEATEAF
TRBV7-2	TRBJ2-6	ASSLFGRGAGANVLT
TRBV28	TRBJ2-7	ASGGGTGVYEQY
TRBV5-6	TRBJ2-5	ASSLVQTETQY
TRBV29-1	TRBJ1-1	SVGETEAF
TRBV10-3	TRBJ1-5	ATRDISNQPQH
TRBV7-6	TRBJ1-2	ASSWLQGNGYT
TRBV5-1	TRBJ1-5	ASSFEGNQPQH
TRBV4-2	TRBJ2-5	ASSQEVNREETQY
TRBV29-1	TRBJ1-1	SVESVEAF
TRBV14	TRBJ2-7	ASSQDLRAVQQ
TRBV6-6	TRBJ1-5	ASSTGAGVQPQH
TRBV2	TRBJ2-1	ASRALAGLYNEQF
TRBV27	TRBJ1-2	ASSPFQGALGYT
TRBV7-9	TRBJ2-1	SGGSRFNEQF
TRBV5-1	TRBJ2-1	ASSPGAENYNEQF
TRBV19	TRBJ1-1	ATSNGGARTEAF
TRBV11-1	TRBJ2-3	ASSFLGSSTDTQY
TRBV19	TRBJ2-3	ASSQSGRWTDTQY
TRBV25-1	TRBJ1-2	ASTKPGGNGYT
TRBV19	TRBJ1-1	ASNNMNTEAF
TRBV2	TRBJ1-2	ASSAGGGHGYT
TRBV5-1	TRBJ1-4	ASSLDGGMSEKLF
TRBV9	TRBJ2-3	ASSVGAGPSTDTQY
TRBV19	TRBJ2-1	ASSPLAGPSHNEQF
TRBV13	TRBJ1-1	ASSLAALRGVAF
TRBV7-9	TRBJ2-7	ASSEVGGLNEQY
TRBV2	TRBJ2-7	ASSEGAGGSYEQY
TRBV7-6	TRBJ2-3	ASSLGLAGTDTQY
TRBV5-8	TRBJ2-1	ASSGDNEQF
TRBV4-1	TRBJ2-7	ASSQDWASGSYEQY
TRBV11-2	TRBJ2-1	ASSLDRSLTSYNEQF
TRBV1	TRBJ2-7	TSSQGETGLYYEQY
TRBV29-1	TRBJ1-5	SVETAPDQPQH
TRBV19	TRBJ1-2	ASSIGQPYGYT
TRBV5-8	TRBJ2-3	ASSFGRLLDTQY
TRBV28	TRBJ2-1	ASSPLRDRRSDEQF
TRBV19	TRBJ2-1	ASSIASGIGNEQF
TRBV7-2	TRBJ1-2	ASSFSLDSLYGYT
TRBV19	TRBJ1-2	ASSPRPGQSFYGYT
TRBV7-3	TRBJ2-7	ASSLTSGPYEQY
TRBV5-4	TRBJ1-1	ASSFLNLNTEAF